The source of this TCR beta chain is a study of post-analysis software for immune sequencing data. Study details: The courses of disease that were included comprised relapsing-remitting, secondary progressive and progressive-relapsing multiple sclerosis. Points from the study as a whole: Comparison with controls showed significantly lower normalized Chao1 diversity in multiple sclerosis patients. Strong co-clustering by F measure linked samples that shared a preparation batch. Several TRBV segments were more frequent in patients than controls; TRBV5-6, TRBV5-1 and TRBV20-1 belonged to this group.

About this clonotype: Its specificity is unknown.

Carried by the TCR beta cDNA libraries were unique molecular identifiers. TCRdb reprocessed the PCR reads with MiXCR, giving one entry per CDR3 protein. The table has 450,000 to 650,000 distinct CDR3 sequences, about 44% seen once; the top ten hold approximately 1.7%. The V end was cut by 0 bases, the J end by 1 base, with 11 bases between. Germline assignment: CDR1 SGDLS and CDR2 YYNGEE. The CDR3 runs to 17 residues. The specimen was blood. The V and J genes are TRBV9 and TRBJ1-6, with unresolved D. The clonotype was recovered from a girl aged 10 to 17 with multiple sclerosis. Here the CDR3 DNA reads TGTGCCAGCAGCGTAGGGAGCGGCCTTTCCTATAATTCACCCCTCCACTTT. It is translated as CASSVGSGLSYNSPLHF.